Each of the 8 T cell receptor beta chains below was sequenced from the same sample in a study of vaccination and CD4 T cells after COVID-19. Treatment described: roughly 11-day PBMC culture with coronavirus spike peptide pools or control peptides (ViraFEST assay). For these receptors, no antigen is known. The study sequenced cultured CD4+ T cell DNA using the Oncomine TCR Beta short-read assay. TCRdb independently ran MiXCR on the PCR reads; one entry per CDR3 protein. This repertoire shows 9,500 to 15,000 distinct CDR3 sequences, around three fifths found once; its top ten account for around 14%. The specimen sequenced was CD4+ T cells from blood, cultured in vitro. The receptor source for this set is a human donor who had recovered from COVID-19.

The chain links TRBV7-2 to TRBJ2-3; D tentatively reads TRBD1 or TRBD2 (6 bases each). This CDR3 has 16 amino acids. The germline CDR1 and CDR2 sequences are SGHTA and FQGNSA. Trimming removed 1 base at V and 2 bases at J, with 13 bases between. The chain's CDR3 is CASSLVSGGPTDTQYF. The CDR3 DNA follows: TGTGCCAGCAGCTTAGTCTCCGGGGGCCCCACAGATACGCAGTATTTT.

Only a few counts were recorded for this clonotype. This chain joins TRBV20-1 and TRBJ2-5; D possibly corresponds to TRBD2 (5 bases). CDR1 and CDR2 (germline): DFQATT, SNEGSKA (reference sequence). Trimming took 6 bases from V and 2 from J, leaving 13 bases between them. The CDR3 is made up of 13 amino acids. CDR3 amino acids: CSAPTRAQETQYF. The CDR3, as DNA: TGCAGTGCCCCAACTAGGGCACAAGAGACCCAGTACTTC.

The chain links TRBV6-2 or TRBV6-3 to TRBJ2-7; tentatively, D is TRBD1 (6 bases). The CDR3 runs to 15 residues. V lost 6 bases to trimming and J lost 0 bases, with 15 bases between them. Germline V gives CDR1 MNHEY, CDR2 SVGEGT. The CDR3 loop is CASRQTGTGSYEQYF. Here the CDR3 DNA reads TGTGCCAGCAGACAAACAGGGACGGGCTCCTACGAGCAGTACTTC.

This rearrangement joins TRBV4-3 to TRBJ2-3; 10 bases fit TRBD2. Per germline, CDR1 LGHNA and CDR2 YSLEER. V lost 3 bases, J lost 4 bases, and 4 bases stayed unmatched. There are 15 residues in the CDR3. CDR3 nucleotides: TGCGCCAGCAGCCATGGAGCGGGAGGGTCAGATACGCAGTATTTT. Protein sequence: CASSHGAGGSDTQYF.

This chain connects TRBV15 to TRBJ1-2, with 7 bases aligning to TRBD1. From germline, CDR1 is LNHNV and CDR2 YYDKDF (reference sequence). The CDR3 length is 15 residues. Trimming at V came to 5 bases and at J to 8 bases, leaving 14 bases not matched to a gene. The chain's CDR3 is CATSGINRGTGGYTF. The CDR3 coding sequence is TGTGCCACCAGCGGAATTAACAGGGGAACAGGGGGCTACACCTTC.

This chain joins TRBV19 and TRBJ1-2; D is unresolved. The CDR3 length is 15 residues. V was cut by 7 bases and J by 3 bases, with 18 bases left in between. The V gene's germline CDR1 is LNHDA and CDR2 SQIVND (reference sequence). The CDR3 loop reads CASKARIAYYYGYTF. CDR3 coding DNA: TGTGCCAGTAAAGCTCGGATAGCATACTACTATGGCTACACCTTC.

This sequence joins TRBV18 and TRBJ1-1; possible D gene TRBD1, 6 bases. Germline-derived CDR1 and CDR2 are KGHSH and LQKENI. Trimming stripped 3 bases from V and 1 base from J, with 9 bases between. This CDR3 region has 14 residues. The CDR3 region is CASSPDSENTEAFF. CDR3 bases: TGTGCCAGCTCACCGGACAGCGAGAACACTGAAGCTTTCTTT.

The rearrangement joins TRBV11-2 to TRBJ2-1; D remains ambiguous. V was shortened by 0 bases and J by 4 bases, with 10 bases between the two germline ends. Germline V gene sequence: CDR1 SGHAT, CDR2 FQNNGV. CDR3 length: 15 residues. DNA of the CDR3: TGTGCCAGCAGCTTAGACTACGGTGGGTACAATGAGCAGTTCTTC. Residues: CASSLDYGGYNEQFF.